The source of this T cell receptor beta chain is a study of pediatric ulcerative colitis. TCRdb's copy holds only in-frame clones and misses some; the assay was immunoSEQ multiplex PCR. Of around 64,000 clones in the sample, over 65% were seen once. The CDR3 extends over 15 amino acids. CDR1 and CDR2 (germline): SGHNT, YYREEE (reference sequence). V gave up 1 base and J gave up 2 bases; unmatched junction bases: 4. This rearrangement joins TRBV5-4 to TRBJ2-5, with 8 positions matching TRBD1. The sequence was obtained from a boy aged 5-17 years with moderate ulcerative colitis. The sample consisted of blood. The CDR3 sequence: CASSLQGARQETQYF. The CDR3 bases are TGTGCCAGCAGCTTGCAGGGGGCCAGGCAAGAGACCCAGTACTTC.